This T cell receptor (beta chain) was recorded in a study of cytomegalovirus exposure and HLA in healthy donors. The CDR3 covers 15 residues. Deletions cut 6 bases from V and 7 bases from J, with 19 bases between. Germline CDR1 is WNHNN and CDR2 is SYGVQD (reference sequence). The PCR made use of 60 Vbeta and 13 Jbeta primers. Here immunoSEQ multiplex PCR was the method, and the copy in TCRdb shows in-frame clones only, minus some. The sample gives about 35,000 clones, around three quarters of which show up once; approximately 6% is in the top ten. This clonotype originated in a male donor in good health and CMV-seronegative. V gene TRBV10-1 combines with J gene TRBJ2-1; tentatively, D is TRBD2 (5 bases). Sequencing was performed on PBMCs. The CDR3 region has the DNA TGCGCCAGCAGCCTAAACAACTTGGACTTGAATGAGCAGTTCTTC. This encodes CASSLNNLDLNEQFF.